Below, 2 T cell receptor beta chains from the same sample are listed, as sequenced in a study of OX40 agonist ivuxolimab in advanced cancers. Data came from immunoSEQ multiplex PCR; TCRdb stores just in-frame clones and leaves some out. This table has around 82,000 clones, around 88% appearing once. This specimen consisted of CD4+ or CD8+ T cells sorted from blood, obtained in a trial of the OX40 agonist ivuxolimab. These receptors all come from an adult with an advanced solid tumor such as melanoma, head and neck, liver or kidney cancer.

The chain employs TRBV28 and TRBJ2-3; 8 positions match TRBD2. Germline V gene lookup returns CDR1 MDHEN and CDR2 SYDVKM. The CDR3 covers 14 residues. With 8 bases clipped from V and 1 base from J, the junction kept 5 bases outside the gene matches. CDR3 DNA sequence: TGTGCCAGCGTCCTGACTAGCGGCACAGATACGCAGTATTTT. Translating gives CASVLTSGTDTQYF.

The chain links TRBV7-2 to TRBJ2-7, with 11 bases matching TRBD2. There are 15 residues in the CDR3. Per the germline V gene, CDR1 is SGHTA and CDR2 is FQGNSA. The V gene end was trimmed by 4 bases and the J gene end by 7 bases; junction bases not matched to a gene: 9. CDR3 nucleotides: TGTGCCAGCAGCTCAGGACTAGCGGGCTCAGGGGAGCAGTACTTC. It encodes CASSSGLAGSGEQYF.